The 3 T cell receptor beta chains in this list originate from one sample, sequenced in a study of early T cells in non-severe SARS-CoV-2 infection. TCRdb reanalysed the 5' RACE reads using MiXCR and keeps one entry per CDR3 protein. The sample has under 35,000 distinct CDR3 sequences; approximately 5% are singletons. Sequencing used whole blood. The receptors come from an adult who was a healthcare worker with PCR-confirmed SARS-CoV-2 infection or an uninfected control (not recorded which).

This clonotype has more than one count but fewer than ten. This rearrangement joins TRBV20-1 to TRBJ2-7, with TRBD2 identical over 10 bases. This CDR3 comprises 15 residues. V lost 0 bases to trimming and J lost 6 bases; unmatched junction nucleotides: 8. Germline CDR1 reads DFQATT; CDR2 reads SNEGSKA (reference sequence). CDR3 DNA: TGCAGTGCTAGAGATCTGCTAGCGGGAGTTGGCGAGCAGTACTTC. Its translation: CSARDLLAGVGEQYF.

This clonotype was counted between two and nine times. The V gene is TRBV7-3, the J gene TRBJ2-1; D is uncertain. Germline CDR1 reads SGHTA; CDR2 reads FQGTGA. CDR3 length: 13 amino acids. V lost 0 bases to trimming and J lost 7 bases, with 7 bases between them. The CDR3 bases are TGTGCCAGCAGCTTAACGGCCTTTAATGAGCAGTTCTTC. Its translation: CASSLTAFNEQFF.

The CDR3 spells CASSHTSGSWAKNIQYF. The CDR3 DNA reads as TGTGCCAGCAGCCATACTAGCGGGAGCTGGGCCAAAAACATTCAGTACTTC. The V call is TRBV3-1, the J call TRBJ2-4; TRBD2 agrees at 11 bases. CDR1 is LGHDT and CDR2 is YNNKEL in the germline V gene (reference sequence). The V gene end was trimmed by 3 bases and the J gene end by 1 base; junction bases not matched to a gene: 5. This CDR3 has 17 residues.